The next 23 T cell receptor beta chains were all read from a single sample in a study of CD8 T cells in ankylosing spondylitis. In TCRdb, the 5' RACE reads were re-called with MiXCR into one record per CDR3 protein. The sample contains 200,000 or so distinct CDR3 sequences, approximately 12% of which appear only once. Sequenced: blood, either unsorted or a sorted T cell fraction (not recorded which). These receptors originate from a female donor with ankylosing spondylitis or in good health (not recorded which).

Worth noting for this clonotype: The conserved phenylalanine or tryptophan normally closing the CDR3 is absent here, so this likely arose from a read error. This chain connects TRBV29-1 to TRBJ1-1; D uncertain. V dropped 7 bases and J dropped 1 base, with 16 bases sitting between them. The germline V gene has CDR1 SQVTM and CDR2 ANQGSEA. CDR3 length: 14 amino acids. The CDR3 sequence is CSAARRNKNTEAFL. CDR3 sequence (DNA): TGCAGCGCGGCCCGACGGAATAAGAACACTGAAGCTTTCCTT.

As regards this clonotype: This may be a read error, as it is one base from a much larger clone. This sequence joins TRBV29-1 and TRBJ2-3, with D unresolved. Trimming pared 4 bases from V and 4 bases from J, leaving 12 bases between. The V gene's germline CDR1 is SQVTM and CDR2 ANQGSEA. The CDR3 extends over 13 amino acids. CDR3 in amino acids: CSVGQALPDTQYF. Here the CDR3 DNA reads TGCAGCGTTGGACAAGCCCTGCCAGATACGCAGTATTTT.

This clonotype has ten or more counts. The gene calls are TRBV2 and TRBJ2-7; 8 nucleotides match TRBD2. V dropped 2 bases and J dropped 2; count of bases not matched to a gene: 5. The CDR3 totals 15 residues. CDR1 is SNHLY and CDR2 is FYNNEI in the germline V gene. CDR3 amino acids: CASSESSGITYEQYF. As DNA, the CDR3 is TGTGCCAGCAGTGAAAGTAGCGGGATAACCTACGAGCAGTACTTC.

Regarding this clonotype: A much larger clone sits a single nucleotide away, making a read error possible. The rearrangement uses TRBV20-1 and TRBJ1-1, with D uncertain. Trimming stripped 5 bases from V and 1 base from J, with 14 bases between. This CDR3 region has 14 residues. The germline gives CDR1 DFQATT, CDR2 SNEGSKA (reference sequence). CDR3 nucleotides: TGCAGTGCTCATTATCCCTCCCCGAACACTGAAGCTTTCTTT. It translates to CSAHYPSPNTEAFF.

This clonotype was recorded at least ten times. The chain couples TRBV20-1 to TRBJ1-4; the D is unclear. Germline lookup yields CDR1 DFQATT and CDR2 SNEGSKA (reference sequence). The CDR3 is 14 amino acids. V was shortened by 5 bases and J by 3 bases, with 13 bases between the two germline ends. CDR3 protein: CSAPSQAANEKLFF. The DNA of the CDR3 is TGCAGTGCTCCATCACAAGCGGCTAATGAAAAACTGTTTTTT.

This clonotype was found many times. This chain links TRBV20-1 with TRBJ2-5, with D possibly matching TRBD1 (6 bases). CDR3 length: 14 residues. V was cut by 0 bases and J by 3 bases, with 11 bases left in between. Germline CDR1 reads DFQATT; CDR2 reads SNEGSKA (reference sequence). The CDR3 here is CSARDSGQEETQYF. The CDR3, as DNA: TGCAGTGCTAGAGATTCGGGACAAGAAGAGACCCAGTACTTC.

This clonotype was observed a handful of times. This CDR3 is CASSPYNGRGEVVPSSYNEQFF. The CDR3 bases are TGTGCCAGCAGCCCGTACAACGGCAGGGGAGAAGTCGTGCCCAGCTCCTACAATGAGCAGTTCTTC. The V call is TRBV4-2, the J call TRBJ2-1; a possible D gene is TRBD1 (6 bases). Germline V gene lookup returns CDR1 LGHNA and CDR2 YNFKEQ. V lost 4 bases to trimming and J lost 0 bases, with 31 bases between them. CDR3 size: 22 residues.

The chain is built from TRBV9 and TRBJ1-3; no clear D gene. This CDR3 region has 14 residues. In germline, CDR1 is SGDLS, CDR2 YYNGEE. Deletions cut 4 bases from V and 0 bases from J, with 8 bases between. The chain's CDR3 is CASSSVSSGNTIYF. In DNA form, the CDR3 reads TGTGCCAGCAGCTCAGTGAGCTCTGGAAACACCATATATTTT.

The table lists this clonotype with many counts. This chain connects TRBV29-1 to TRBJ1-1; no clear D gene. The V gene's germline CDR1 is SQVTM and CDR2 ANQGSEA. The CDR3 sequence is 13 residues long. V was cut by 3 bases and J by 6 bases, with 14 bases left in between. As DNA, the CDR3 is TGCAGCGTTGAGGGCAGGTCGGAAGCTGAAGCTTTCTTT. This encodes CSVEGRSEAEAFF.

This clonotype was counted many times. The J gene is TRBJ1-2, the V gene TRBV7-2; perhaps TRBD1 as D (6 bases). CDR1 SGHTA and CDR2 FQGNSA come from the germline V gene. V lost 6 bases and J lost 2, with 13 bases in between. The CDR3 contains 14 residues. The chain's CDR3 is CASSLWDTNYGYTF. The CDR3 coding sequence is TGTGCCAGCAGTCTTTGGGACACAAACTATGGCTACACCTTC.

On this clonotype itself: At one of its ends the junction is not consistent with the germline gene, which may arise from a read error. The chain links TRBV12-3 or TRBV12-4 to TRBJ2-3; 9 bases line up with TRBD2. This CDR3 region has 18 residues. CDR3 in DNA: TGTGCCTGCAGTTTAGCGCTAAGTAGCGGGAGCTCGACAGATACGCAGTATTTT. Its translation is CACSLALSSGSSTDTQYF.

In this sample, this clonotype turned up many times. The chain links TRBV10-3 to TRBJ2-5; D is unresolved. The CDR3 runs 11 residues. Germline CDR1 ENHRY, CDR2 SYGVKD. Trimming pared 11 bases from V and 4 bases from J, leaving 11 bases between. The CDR3 spells CAVKKGETQYF. For the CDR3, the DNA is TGTGCCGTGAAAAAGGGAGAGACCCAGTACTTC.

Regarding this clonotype: This clone may be a read error of a much larger clone one base away. V and J are TRBV11-2 and TRBJ2-1; D is ambiguous. The germline CDR1 and CDR2 sequences are SGHAT and FQNNGV. Deletions cut 4 bases from V and 7 bases from J, with 8 bases between. CDR3 size: 12 residues. The CDR3 here is CASSWGLNEQFF. The CDR3 DNA follows: TGTGCCAGCAGCTGGGGTCTTAATGAGCAGTTCTTC. Looking up the rest from reference TRBV11-2 and TRBJ2-1 gives the full variable domain: EAGVAQSPRYKIIEKRQSVAFWCNPISGHATLYWYQQILGQGPKLLIQFQNNGVVDDSQLPKDRFSAERLKGVDSTLKIQPAKLEDSAVYLCASSWGLNEQFFGPGTRLTVL.

Ten or more counts support this clonotype. This chain uses TRBV5-5 with TRBJ2-5, with 7 bases identical to TRBD2. Germline V CDR1 and CDR2: SGHKS, YYEKEE (reference sequence). This CDR3 is built from 18 residues. V lost 1 base to trimming and J lost 4 bases; unmatched junction nucleotides: 16. In DNA form, the CDR3 reads TGTGCCAGCAGCTTGAACGAGCGGGAAAGTTGGGTTAGAGAGACCCAGTACTTC. Translating it yields CASSLNERESWVRETQYF.

In this sample, this clonotype turned up many times. The chain combines TRBV24-1 with TRBJ2-3; a weak D match, TRBD2 (6 bases). Deletions cut 4 bases from V and 2 bases from J, with 12 bases between. Germline CDR1 and CDR2: KGHDR and SFDVKD. CDR3 length equals 15 residues. CDR3 region: CATSEAGSLTDTQYF. DNA for the CDR3: TGTGCCACCAGTGAGGCGGGGAGCCTCACAGATACGCAGTATTTT.

This chain uses TRBV20-1 with TRBJ2-7; 7 nucleotides align to TRBD1. The CDR3 loop spans 12 amino acids. The germline V gene encodes CDR1 DFQATT and CDR2 SNEGSKA (reference sequence). The junction had 4 bases not matched to a gene; V was cut back by 3 bases and J by 5 bases. CDR3 sequence: CSARQGVDEQYF. CDR3 nucleotide sequence: TGCAGTGCTAGGCAGGGGGTGGACGAGCAGTACTTC.

The rearrangement joins TRBV11-2 to TRBJ2-1; D is uncertain. Germline lookup yields CDR1 SGHAT and CDR2 FQNNGV. The V end was cut by 0 bases, the J end by 4 bases, with 7 bases between. This CDR3 comprises 14 residues. Here the CDR3 reads CASSLDLRYNEQFF. Here the CDR3 DNA reads TGTGCCAGCAGCTTAGATCTCCGATACAATGAGCAGTTCTTC. Supplemented by reference TRBV11-2 and TRBJ2-1, the full variable domain reads EAGVAQSPRYKIIEKRQSVAFWCNPISGHATLYWYQQILGQGPKLLIQFQNNGVVDDSQLPKDRFSAERLKGVDSTLKIQPAKLEDSAVYLCASSLDLRYNEQFFGPGTRLTVL.

Of note for this clonotype: A read error may produce the germline difference seen at one junction end. This chain connects TRBV20-1 to TRBJ1-3, with 9 bases matching TRBD1. This CDR3 spans 19 amino acids. Per the germline V gene, CDR1 is DFQATT and CDR2 is SNEGSKA (reference sequence). CDR3 in DNA: TGCTGTGCTAGAGATCGTGGGACAGGGTTTCTATACTCTGGAAACACCATATATTTT. The encoded protein is CCARDRGTGFLYSGNTIYF.

The chain's CDR3 is CASSQGPPGSSYNEQFF. CDR3 coding DNA: TGTGCCAGCAGCCAAGGCCCGCCCGGCTCCTCCTACAATGAGCAGTTCTTC. The chain has TRBV4-2 and TRBJ2-1; D uncertain. CDR3 length equals 17 residues. The germline CDR1 and CDR2 sequences are LGHNA and YNFKEQ. V dropped 1 base and J dropped 0 bases, with 13 bases sitting between them.

This chain joins TRBV7-9 and TRBJ2-1; the D gene is possibly TRBD2 (5 bases). Germline-derived CDR1 and CDR2 are SEHNR and FQNEAQ (reference sequence). Between the trimmed V and J ends, which lost 4 bases and 10 bases, there was a span of 11 bases. The CDR3 is 12 amino acids. CDR3 DNA sequence: TGTGCCAGCAGCTACCTAGCCCCCGAGCAGTTCTTC. Residues: CASSYLAPEQFF.

A word on this clonotype: This may stem from a read error, because a much larger clone lies one nucleotide away. This rearrangement joins TRBV27 to TRBJ1-4, with D hard to call. This CDR3 spans 15 amino acids. Germline values: CDR1 MNHEY, CDR2 SMNVEV (reference sequence). Trimming took 5 bases from V and 1 from J, leaving 11 bases between them. The CDR3 is CASSTGSLTNEKLFF. The DNA for the CDR3 is TGTGCCAGCAGTACCGGGTCGCTAACTAATGAAAAACTGTTTTTT.

This clonotype was observed a few times. The chain combines TRBV28 with TRBJ2-2, with 9 bases lining up with TRBD2. Germline CDR1 is MDHEN and CDR2 is SYDVKM. The V gene end was trimmed by 8 bases and the J gene end by 6 bases; junction bases not matched to a gene: 7. The CDR3 has 14 residues. The DNA for the CDR3 is TGTGCCAGCCGCGGGGGGGCCGGTCCCGGGGAGCTGTTTTTT. Protein sequence: CASRGGAGPGELFF.

This clonotype was observed a few times. The V gene is TRBV6-2 or TRBV6-3, the J gene TRBJ2-5; 14 bases fit TRBD2. CDR3 size: 15 residues. Trimming removed 4 bases from V and 5 bases from J; junction bases left unmatched: 3. Germline CDR1 MNHEY, CDR2 SVGEGT. The CDR3 DNA reads TGTGCCAGCAGTTCGACTAGCGGGAGGGGTGAGACCCAGTACTTC. Translated: CASSSTSGRGETQYF.